The 4 T cell receptor beta chains reported below all come from one sample, sequenced in a study of regulatory T cells in long-lasting Graves disease. The authors built TCR beta libraries using iRepertoire HTBI primers and Arm-PCR of CDR3 regions. One entry per CDR3 protein results from TCRdb running MiXCR on the multiplex PCR reads. The profile shows 450,000 to 650,000 distinct CDR3 sequences, 15% to 20% of them singletons. Time point here: newly diagnosed GD, antithyroid drugs for less than 3 months. PBMC-derived RNA was used for the TCR library. This same sample was also taken into another study, of T cells in Graves' hyperthyroidism and ophthalmopathy.

The sequences come from peripheral blood mononuclear cells (PBMCs), collected at new diagnosis, from a patient treated with antithyroid drugs. These receptor sequences come from a woman aged 35 to 59 with Graves disease.

This clonotype has at least ten counts. J is TRBJ2-3 and V is TRBV12-3 or TRBV12-4; TRBD2 aligns across 8 bases. The CDR3 loop spans 13 amino acids. Trimming cost V 5 bases and J 13 bases; bases outside gene matches: 11. In nucleotides, the CDR3 is TGTGCCAGCAGTCCTTTACTAGCGGCCTCCAAGTATTTT. It codes for CASSPLLAASKYF.

The sample holds many counts of this clonotype. The chain links TRBV30 to TRBJ1-3; the D gene is possibly TRBD1 (6 bases). The germline V and J ends were trimmed by 3 bases and 3 bases, with 15 bases remaining between them. This CDR3 comprises 15 residues. Germline V gives CDR1 GTSNPN, CDR2 SVGIG (reference sequence). CDR3 coding DNA: TGTGCCTGGAGCATAACAGGGAGTCTTGGAAACACCATATATTTT. This gives the protein CAWSITGSLGNTIYF.

This clonotype was seen at least ten times. A junction end diverges from the germline sequence, so it may reflect a read error. The chain is built from TRBV5-1 and TRBJ1-1; TRBD1 agrees at 7 bases. The CDR3 runs to 14 residues. CDR1 and CDR2 from the germline V gene are SGHRS and YFSETQ. CDR3: CASSFGTVNTEAFF. In DNA form, the CDR3 reads TGTGCCAGCAGCTTCGGGACAGTGAACACTGAAGCTTTCTTT. The full variable domain, completed using reference TRBV5-1 and TRBJ1-1, is KAGVTQTPRYLIKTRGQQVTLSCSPISGHRSVSWYQQTPGQGLQFLFEYFSETQRNKGNFPGRFSGRQFSNSRSEMNVSTLELGDSALYLCASSFGTVNTEAFFGQGTRLTVV.

At least ten counts were recorded for this clonotype. The CDR3 reads CSERLISYNEQFF. The CDR3 region has the DNA TGCAGCGAACGACTGATCTCCTACAATGAGCAGTTCTTC. V is TRBV29-1 and J is TRBJ2-1; unclear D gene. The germline V gene has CDR1 SQVTM and CDR2 ANQGSEA. The germline V and J ends were trimmed by 7 bases and 0 bases, with 10 bases remaining between them. The CDR3 loop spans 13 amino acids.